The present TCR beta chain was sequenced within a study of neurological immune-mediated disorders. General observations from the study: HTLV-1-associated myelopathy had the most TCR clonal expansion, while multiple sclerosis had the least, a level that fell below healthy controls. Phylogenetic grouping assigned the repertoires of 18 of 34 multiple sclerosis patients to a single related-CDR3 cluster, which may represent a signature.

With regard to this clonotype: Antigen specificity is unknown.

Unsorted libraries were generated from 2 million PBMCs held at -80 degrees C. This CDR3 contains 14 residues. The germline gives CDR1 SGHRS, CDR2 YFSETQ. V lost 1 base, J lost 5 bases, and 12 bases lay in between. TCRdb independently ran MiXCR on the 5' RACE reads; one entry per CDR3 protein. The data hold 50,000 to 55,000 distinct CDR3 sequences, with roughly 3.8% observed a single time. The genes are TRBV5-1 and TRBJ1-1, with D unclear. The clonotype was recovered from a man in his fifties or sixties with multiple sclerosis. Sample: PBMCs. The DNA of the CDR3 is TGCGCCAGCAGCTTGCATCAGCCGGGGACTGAAGCTTTCTTT. It translates to CASSLHQPGTEAFF.